What follows are 4 T cell receptor beta chains derived from one specimen sequenced in a study of blood T cell repertoires in COVID-19. The table came from immunoSEQ multiplex PCR; TCRdb's copy has only in-frame clones and leaves some out. In the table there are about 190,000 clones, approximately 85% of which are singletons. Sequenced sample: peripheral blood. The receptors were gathered from a woman between 65 and 79 years old with active or convalescent COVID-19.

This clone was seen more than once but under ten times. The same CDR3 arises from other DNA sequences in this sample as well. The chain recombines TRBV9 with TRBJ1-1; D gene ambiguous. The germline V gene has CDR1 SGDLS and CDR2 YYNGEE. The CDR3 length is 13 residues. V lost 1 base to trimming and J lost 1 base, with 5 bases between them. Here the CDR3 reads CASSVTGNTEAFF. The DNA for the CDR3 is TGTGCCAGCAGCGTAACCGGGAACACTGAAGCTTTCTTT.

CDR3 in amino acids: CASSLVVGQGTGYTF. DNA of the CDR3: TGTGCCAGCAGCTTAGTGGTGGGACAGGGGACTGGCTACACCTTC. The V gene is TRBV7-9, the J gene TRBJ1-2, with 10 bases matching TRBD1. V shed 1 base, J shed 7 bases, and the junction held 6 bases outside the gene matches. CDR1 and CDR2 (germline): SEHNR, FQNEAQ (reference sequence). The CDR3 consists of 15 residues.

The chain couples TRBV18 to TRBJ1-5, with D perhaps matching TRBD1 (5 bases). V was trimmed by 2 bases and J by 4 bases, leaving 9 bases between them. Germline V gene lookup returns CDR1 KGHSH and CDR2 LQKENI. This CDR3 has 14 residues. The CDR3 DNA is TGTGCCAGCTCACCAGGGGCAGGAAATCAGCCCCAGCATTTT. This gives the protein CASSPGAGNQPQHF. Supplemented by reference TRBV18 and TRBJ1-5, the full variable domain reads NAGVMQNPRHLVRRRGQEARLRCSPMKGHSHVYWYRQLPEEGLKFMVYLQKENIIDESGMPKERFSAEFPKEGPSILRIQQVVRGDSAAYFCASSPGAGNQPQHFGDGTRLSIL.

The rearrangement uses TRBV9 and TRBJ1-3, with a weak D call TRBD1 (5 bases). Germline-derived CDR1 and CDR2 are SGDLS and YYNGEE. Trimming shortened V by 1 base and J by 2 bases, and 13 bases separated the two germline ends. The CDR3 loop spans 16 amino acids. CDR3 DNA sequence: TGTGCCAGCAGCGTACGTGTTGGGACTCCTGGAAACACCATATATTTT. Translated: CASSVRVGTPGNTIYF.